This T cell receptor (beta chain) was documented in a study of T-cell memory formation after mild COVID-19. Study summary: TCR clustering was largely donor specific.

CDR3 length: 14 residues. With 1 base removed from V and 3 bases from J, the gap between germline ends came to 8 bases. Germline values: CDR1 LNHNV, CDR2 YYDKDF (reference sequence). From 5'RACE with constant-segment primers came TCR alpha and TCR beta cDNA libraries that carried sample barcodes and UMIs. TCRdb ran MiXCR on the 5' RACE reads and lists one entry per CDR3 protein. The profile shows about 470,000 distinct CDR3 sequences, 18% of them singletons. The receptor was isolated from an adult woman who had mild COVID-19 (a few samples of this study predate the infection). Cell type and time point are not known. Input material: PBMCs or a T cell subset sorted from them (not recorded which). J is TRBJ2-3 and V is TRBV15; D may be TRBD2 (6 bases). CDR3 DNA sequence: TGTGCCACCAGCAGAGCGGGGGATACAGATACGCAGTATTTT. Translated, it gives CATSRAGDTDTQYF.